This TCR beta chain was documented in a study of T cells in Graves' hyperthyroidism and ophthalmopathy. There were TCR beta CDR3 regions amplified from RNA transcripts. A set of HTBI primers served as the primers for a first-round RT-PCR of the TCR CDR3. One entry per CDR3 protein, called by TCRdb with MiXCR from the multiplex PCR reads. The sample has hundreds of thousands of distinct CDR3 sequences; 14% to 15% are singletons. The CDR3 consists of 14 residues. In germline, CDR1 is MDHEN, CDR2 SYDVKM. Deletions cut 3 bases from V and 0 bases from J, with 8 bases between. This rearrangement joins TRBV28 to TRBJ1-2; TRBD1 might be the D (5 bases). The specimen sequenced was blood. The sequence was obtained from a man aged 18 to 29 with Graves' ophthalmopathy. Here the CDR3 DNA reads TGTGCCAGCAGTTTCACAGGTTCTAACTATGGCTACACCTTC. It yields the protein CASSFTGSNYGYTF.